This T cell receptor (beta chain) was sequenced in a study of PD-1 blockade in classical Hodgkin lymphoma. Described time point: cycle 4 day 1 (C4D1), after less than 7 weeks of nivolumab. Every single patient, without exception, relapsed after autologous stem cell transplantation, and brentuximab vedotin exposure varied. Notes on the study in general: Patients with an early start, nivolumab under 1 year after ASCT, were excluded. Repertoires differed for reasons still undefined, possibly disease activity or prior therapy.

This clone was detected ten times or more. No antigen is known for it. Per the germline V gene, CDR1 is MNHNS and CDR2 is SASEGT. The length of the CDR3 is 13 residues. V was pared by 7 bases and J by 8 bases, with 17 bases between. Here immunoSEQ multiplex PCR was the method, and the copy in TCRdb shows in-frame clones only, minus some. The sample yields around 50,000 clones, roughly 80% seen once. The material was peripheral blood mononuclear cells (PBMCs), obtained before the fourth cycle of nivolumab. The receptor's source is a human donor with classical Hodgkin lymphoma. The rearrangement links TRBV6-1 to TRBJ1-2; D ambiguous. The CDR3 DNA follows: TGTGCCAGCACCTTGGGCCCAACGCGGGGCTACACCTTC. It is translated as CASTLGPTRGYTF.